The entry that follows covers one TCR beta chain sequence. The sample originates from a study of cytomegalovirus exposure and HLA in healthy donors. The germline gives CDR1 GTSNPN, CDR2 SVGIG (reference sequence). The V gene lost 2 bases and the J gene lost 4 bases, with 14 bases spanning the gap. The CDR3 is 14 residues long. Use of 60 Vbeta and 13 Jbeta primers characterized the PCR. Sequencing was performed with immunoSEQ multiplex PCR; in TCRdb, only in-frame clones are kept and a portion is missing. The table lists about 120,000 clones, roughly a tenth of them singletons. Sample: PBMCs. This sequence joins TRBV30 and TRBJ2-5, with D tentatively TRBD2 (5 bases). The clonotype comes from a woman between 18 and 29 years old in good health and CMV-seropositive. CDR3 nucleotide sequence: TGTGCCTGGAGTCCCAACCTAGCAAGAGAGACCCAGTACTTC. This codes for CAWSPNLARETQYF.